This T cell receptor (beta chain) was identified during a study of blood T cell repertoires in COVID-19. About the research overall: Nucleic acid was either cDNA or gDNA, and it came from T cells, B-cell-depleted T cells, or PBMCs.

All enrollees were about 18 to 89 years old and from 25 or so US areas. Categorization into cohorts depended on clinical history that participants reported. The V gene lost 1 base and the J gene lost 5 bases, with 12 bases spanning the gap. The CDR3 contains 15 residues. Germline loops: CDR1 MGHRA, CDR2 YSYEKL. Under the authors' procedure: Amplification from reference gene primers served as the basis for estimated nucleated cell counts. Clones were sequenced by immunoSEQ multiplex PCR, and TCRdb holds only the in-frame ones, with some missing. That table supplies the V and J calls and clone size; D and trimming were determined from the DNA. The table lists about 320,000 clones, around nine tenths of them singletons, with roughly 5.2% in the top ten.

This clonotype was obtained from a man aged 60-69 years who had recovered from COVID-19. Sequencing was done on a sample of PBMCs or T cells enriched from blood (not recorded which). The chain employs TRBV4-1 and TRBJ1-5, with D possibly matching TRBD1 (6 bases). The chain's CDR3 is CASSQANRADQPQHF. The DNA of the CDR3 is TGCGCCAGCAGCCAAGCCAACAGGGCCGATCAGCCCCAGCATTTT.